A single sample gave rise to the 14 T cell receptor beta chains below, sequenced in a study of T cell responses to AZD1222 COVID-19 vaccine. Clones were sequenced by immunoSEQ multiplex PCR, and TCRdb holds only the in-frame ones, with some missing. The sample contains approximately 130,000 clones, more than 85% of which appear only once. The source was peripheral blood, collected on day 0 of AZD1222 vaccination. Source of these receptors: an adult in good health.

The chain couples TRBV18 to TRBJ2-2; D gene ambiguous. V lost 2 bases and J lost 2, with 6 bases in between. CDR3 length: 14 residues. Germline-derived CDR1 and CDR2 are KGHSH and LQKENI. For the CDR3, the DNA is TGTGCCAGCTCACCAGCCCTCAACACCGGGGAGCTGTTTTTT. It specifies CASSPALNTGELFF.

In DNA form, the CDR3 reads TGTGCCAGCAGTTTATCTTTGGGGGGGGACACTGAAGCTTTCTTT. Residues: CASSLSLGGDTEAFF. V gene TRBV27 combines with J gene TRBJ1-1; tentatively, D is TRBD1 (5 bases). The germline V gene encodes CDR1 MNHEY and CDR2 SMNVEV (reference sequence). V was pared by 0 bases and J by 3 bases, with 11 bases between. The CDR3 loop spans 15 amino acids.

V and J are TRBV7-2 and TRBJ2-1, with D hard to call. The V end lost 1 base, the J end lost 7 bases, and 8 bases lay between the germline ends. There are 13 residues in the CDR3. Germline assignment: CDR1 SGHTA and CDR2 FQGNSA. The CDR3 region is CASSLVGWNEQFF. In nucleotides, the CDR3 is TGTGCCAGCAGCTTAGTCGGATGGAATGAGCAGTTCTTC.

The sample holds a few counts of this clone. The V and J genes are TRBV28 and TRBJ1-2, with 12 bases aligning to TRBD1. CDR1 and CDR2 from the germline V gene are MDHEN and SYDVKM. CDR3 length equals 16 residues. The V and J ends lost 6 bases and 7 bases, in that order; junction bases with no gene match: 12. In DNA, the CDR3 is TGTGCCAGCAGGGATCCTGAGGGACAGGGGGCTGGTGGCTACACCTTC. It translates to CASRDPEGQGAGGYTF.

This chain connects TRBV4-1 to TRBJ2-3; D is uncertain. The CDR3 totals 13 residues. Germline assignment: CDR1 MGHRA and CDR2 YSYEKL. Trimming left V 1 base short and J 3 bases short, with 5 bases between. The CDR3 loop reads CASSQVGTDTQYF. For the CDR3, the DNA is TGCGCCAGCAGCCAAGTGGGGACAGATACGCAGTATTTT.

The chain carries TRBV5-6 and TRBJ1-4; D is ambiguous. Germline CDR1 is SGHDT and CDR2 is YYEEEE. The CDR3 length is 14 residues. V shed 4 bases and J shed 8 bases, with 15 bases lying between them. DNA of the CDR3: TGTGCCAGCAGCACACGCCTAGATGGGGAAAAACTGTTTTTT. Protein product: CASSTRLDGEKLFF.

As DNA, the CDR3 is TGTGCCAGCAACCGACTAGGGCCCCTCAATGAGCAGTTCTTC. Protein: CASNRLGPLNEQFF. The chain carries TRBV5-4 and TRBJ2-1, with D possibly TRBD2 on 6 matching bases. The germline gives CDR1 SGHNT, CDR2 YYREEE (reference sequence). V lost 6 bases and J 6 bases, leaving 16 bases between the germline ends. The CDR3 has 14 residues.

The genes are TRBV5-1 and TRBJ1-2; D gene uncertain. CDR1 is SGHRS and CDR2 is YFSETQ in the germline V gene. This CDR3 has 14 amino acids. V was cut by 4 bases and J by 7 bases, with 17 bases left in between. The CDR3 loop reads CASSESAVVGGYTF. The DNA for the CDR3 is TGCGCCAGCAGCGAGAGCGCGGTGGTTGGTGGCTACACCTTC.

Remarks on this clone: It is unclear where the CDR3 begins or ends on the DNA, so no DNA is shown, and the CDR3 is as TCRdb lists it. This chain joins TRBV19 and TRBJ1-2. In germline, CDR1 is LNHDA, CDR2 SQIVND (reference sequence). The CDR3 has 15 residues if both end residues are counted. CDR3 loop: CASSIHLQLSYGYTF.

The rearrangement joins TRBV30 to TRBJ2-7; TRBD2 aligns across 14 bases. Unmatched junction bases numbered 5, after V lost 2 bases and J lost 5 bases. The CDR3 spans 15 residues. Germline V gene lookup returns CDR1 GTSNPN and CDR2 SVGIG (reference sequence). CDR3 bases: TGTGCCTGGAGTACCGGACTAGCGGGAGGAAACGAGCAGTACTTC. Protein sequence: CAWSTGLAGGNEQYF.

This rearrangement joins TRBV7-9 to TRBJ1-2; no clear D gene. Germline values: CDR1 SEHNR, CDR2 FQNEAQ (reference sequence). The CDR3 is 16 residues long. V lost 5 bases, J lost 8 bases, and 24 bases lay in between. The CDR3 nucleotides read TGTGCCAGCAGCCGCCGGAACCCGGGTCTCATGCGAGGCTACACCTTC. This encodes CASSRRNPGLMRGYTF.

The CDR3 sequence is CSAMDRGGSPLHF. As DNA, the CDR3 is TGCAGCGCCATGGACAGGGGAGGTTCACCCCTCCACTTT. This chain links TRBV29-1 with TRBJ1-6, with 9 nucleotides matching TRBD1. V lost 7 bases and J lost 9; bases outside the gene matches: 7. This CDR3 region has 13 residues. Germline V gives CDR1 SQVTM, CDR2 ANQGSEA.

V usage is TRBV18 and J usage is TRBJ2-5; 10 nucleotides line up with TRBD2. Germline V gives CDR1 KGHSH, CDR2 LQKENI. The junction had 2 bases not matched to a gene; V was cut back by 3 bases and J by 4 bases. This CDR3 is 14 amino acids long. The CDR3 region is CASSPGLATETQYF. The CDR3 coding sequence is TGTGCCAGCTCACCGGGACTAGCGACAGAGACCCAGTACTTC.

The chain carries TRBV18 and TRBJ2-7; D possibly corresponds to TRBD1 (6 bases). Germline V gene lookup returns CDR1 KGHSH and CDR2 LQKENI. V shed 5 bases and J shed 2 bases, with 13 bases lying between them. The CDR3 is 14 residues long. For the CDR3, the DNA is TGTGCCAGCTCAGAAACGGGACAAGCCTACGAGCAGTACTTC. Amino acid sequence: CASSETGQAYEQYF.